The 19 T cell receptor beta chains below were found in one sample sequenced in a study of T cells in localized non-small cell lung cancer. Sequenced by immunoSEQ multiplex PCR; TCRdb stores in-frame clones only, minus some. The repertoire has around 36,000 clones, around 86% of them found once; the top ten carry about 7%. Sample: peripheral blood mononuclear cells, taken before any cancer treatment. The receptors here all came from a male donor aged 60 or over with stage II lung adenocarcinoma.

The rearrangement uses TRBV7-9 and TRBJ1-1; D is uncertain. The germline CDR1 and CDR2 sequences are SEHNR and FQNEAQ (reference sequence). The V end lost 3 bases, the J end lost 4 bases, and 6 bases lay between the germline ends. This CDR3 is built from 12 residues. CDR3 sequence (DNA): TGTGCCAGCAGCTTCTACGGCACTGAAGCTTTCTTT. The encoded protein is CASSFYGTEAFF.

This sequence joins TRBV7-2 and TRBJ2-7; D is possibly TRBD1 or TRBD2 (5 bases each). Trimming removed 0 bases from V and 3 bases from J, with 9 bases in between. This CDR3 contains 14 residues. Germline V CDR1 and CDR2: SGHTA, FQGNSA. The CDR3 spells CASSLAGRNYEQYF. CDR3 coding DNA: TGTGCCAGCAGCTTAGCGGGACGGAACTACGAGCAGTACTTC.

CDR3: CASSLIGGGTEAFF. The CDR3 nucleotides are TGTGCCAGCAGTTTAATAGGGGGCGGCACTGAAGCTTTCTTT. V is TRBV27 and J is TRBJ1-1, with TRBD1 matching 7 bases. The CDR3 extends over 14 amino acids. Germline CDR1 reads MNHEY; CDR2 reads SMNVEV (reference sequence). With 2 bases clipped from V and 4 bases from J, the junction kept 4 bases outside the gene matches.

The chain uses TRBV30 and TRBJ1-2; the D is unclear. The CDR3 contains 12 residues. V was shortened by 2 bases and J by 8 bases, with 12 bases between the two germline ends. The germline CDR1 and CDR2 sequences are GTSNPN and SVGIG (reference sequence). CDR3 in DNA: TGTGCCTGGAGTCTCGGTCCGGAAGGCTACACCTTC. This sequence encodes CAWSLGPEGYTF.

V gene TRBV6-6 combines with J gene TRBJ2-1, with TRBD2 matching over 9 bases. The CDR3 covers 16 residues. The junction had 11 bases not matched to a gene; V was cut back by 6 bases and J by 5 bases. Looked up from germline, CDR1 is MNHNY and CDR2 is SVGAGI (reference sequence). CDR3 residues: CASRGSSGGRDNEQFF. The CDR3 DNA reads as TGTGCCAGCAGGGGATCATCGGGCGGGAGGGACAATGAGCAGTTCTTC.

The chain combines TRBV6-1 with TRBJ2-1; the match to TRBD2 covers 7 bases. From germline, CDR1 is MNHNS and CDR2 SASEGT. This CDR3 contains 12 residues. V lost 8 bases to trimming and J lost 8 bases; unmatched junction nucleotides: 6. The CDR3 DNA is TGTGCCAGCCGCGGACTAGGCTATGAGCAGTTCTTC. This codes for CASRGLGYEQFF.

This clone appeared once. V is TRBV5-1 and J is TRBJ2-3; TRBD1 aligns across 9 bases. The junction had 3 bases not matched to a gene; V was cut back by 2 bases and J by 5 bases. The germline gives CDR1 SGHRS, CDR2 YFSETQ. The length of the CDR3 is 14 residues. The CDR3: CASSLGQGQDTQYF. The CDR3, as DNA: TGCGCCAGCAGCTTAGGACAGGGGCAAGATACGCAGTATTTT.

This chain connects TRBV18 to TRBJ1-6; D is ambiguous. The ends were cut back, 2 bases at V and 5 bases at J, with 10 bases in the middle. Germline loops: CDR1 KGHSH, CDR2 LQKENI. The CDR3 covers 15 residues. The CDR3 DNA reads TGTGCCAGCTCACCATCGGACGGAGATAATTCACCCCTCCACTTT. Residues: CASSPSDGDNSPLHF.

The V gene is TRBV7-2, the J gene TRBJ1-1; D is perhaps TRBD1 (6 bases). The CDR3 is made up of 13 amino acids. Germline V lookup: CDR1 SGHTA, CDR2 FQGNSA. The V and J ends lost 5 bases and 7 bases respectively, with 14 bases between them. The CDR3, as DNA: TGTGCCAGCAGCGACAACAGGGAAGGTGAAGCTTTCTTT. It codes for CASSDNREGEAFF.

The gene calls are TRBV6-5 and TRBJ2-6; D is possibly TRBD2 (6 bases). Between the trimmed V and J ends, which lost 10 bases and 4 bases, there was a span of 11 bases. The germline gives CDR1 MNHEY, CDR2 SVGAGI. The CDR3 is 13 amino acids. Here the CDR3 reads CATHAGGANVLTF. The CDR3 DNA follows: TGTGCCACCCACGCGGGAGGGGCCAACGTCCTGACTTTC.

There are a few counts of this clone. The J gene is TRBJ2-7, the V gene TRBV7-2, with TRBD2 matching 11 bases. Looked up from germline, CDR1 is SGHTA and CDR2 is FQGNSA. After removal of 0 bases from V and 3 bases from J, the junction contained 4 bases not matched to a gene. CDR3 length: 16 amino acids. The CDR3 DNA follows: TGTGCCAGCAGCTTAGCGGCTACTAGCGGGAGCTACGAGCAGTACTTC. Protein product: CASSLAATSGSYEQYF.

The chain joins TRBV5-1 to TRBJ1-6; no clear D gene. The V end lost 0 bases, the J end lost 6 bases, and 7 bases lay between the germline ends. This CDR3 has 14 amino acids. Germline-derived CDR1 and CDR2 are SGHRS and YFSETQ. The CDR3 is CASSLDSPNSPLHF. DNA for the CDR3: TGCGCCAGCAGCTTGGACTCTCCTAATTCACCCCTCCACTTT.

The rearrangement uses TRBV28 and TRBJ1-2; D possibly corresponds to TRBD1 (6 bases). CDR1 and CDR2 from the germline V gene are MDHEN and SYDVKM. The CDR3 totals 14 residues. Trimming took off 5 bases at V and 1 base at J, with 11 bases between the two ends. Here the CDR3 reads CASSENRDNYGYTF. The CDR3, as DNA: TGTGCCAGCAGTGAAAACAGGGATAACTATGGCTACACCTTC.

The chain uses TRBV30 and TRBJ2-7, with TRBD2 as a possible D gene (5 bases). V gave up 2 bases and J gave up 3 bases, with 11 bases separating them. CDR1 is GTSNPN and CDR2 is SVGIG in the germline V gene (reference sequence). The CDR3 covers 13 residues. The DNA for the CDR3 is TGTGCCTGGAGTCCCCTACGGGGCTACGAGCAGTACTTC. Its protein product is CAWSPLRGYEQYF.

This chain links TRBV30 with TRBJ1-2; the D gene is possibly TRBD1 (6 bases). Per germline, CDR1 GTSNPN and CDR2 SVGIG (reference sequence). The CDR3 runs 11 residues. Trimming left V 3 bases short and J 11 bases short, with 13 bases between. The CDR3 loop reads CAWRATGWYTF. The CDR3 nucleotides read TGTGCCTGGAGGGCCACAGGGTGGTACACCTTC.

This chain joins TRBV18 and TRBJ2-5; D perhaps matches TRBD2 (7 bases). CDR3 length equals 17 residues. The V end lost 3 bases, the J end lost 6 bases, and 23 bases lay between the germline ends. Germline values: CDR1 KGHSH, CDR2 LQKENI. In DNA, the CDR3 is TGTGCCAGCTCACCCAATGGGGGCTACGGACTAGGGAAGACCCAGTACTTC. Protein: CASSPNGGYGLGKTQYF.

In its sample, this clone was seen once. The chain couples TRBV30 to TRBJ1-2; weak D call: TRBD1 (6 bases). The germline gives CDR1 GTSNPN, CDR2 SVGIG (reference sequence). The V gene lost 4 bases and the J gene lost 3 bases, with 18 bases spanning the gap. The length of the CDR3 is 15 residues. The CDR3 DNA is TGTGCCTGGAACGGGGACACAGGGAGAGACTATGGCTACACCTTC. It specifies CAWNGDTGRDYGYTF.

As DNA, the CDR3 is TGTGCCAGCAGCTTGACAGGGGGCCACACTGAAGCTTTCTTT. Protein product: CASSLTGGHTEAFF. The J gene is TRBJ1-1, the V gene TRBV5-5, with TRBD1 matching over 9 bases. CDR1 and CDR2 from the germline V gene are SGHKS and YYEKEE (reference sequence). CDR3 length: 14 amino acids. J gave up 3 bases and V 1 base, and 1 base lay outside the gene matches.

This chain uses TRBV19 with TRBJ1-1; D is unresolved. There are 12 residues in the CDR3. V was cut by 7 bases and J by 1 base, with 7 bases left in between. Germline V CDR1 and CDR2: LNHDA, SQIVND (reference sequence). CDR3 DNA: TGTGCCAGTATTCGATCGAACACTGAAGCTTTCTTT. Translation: CASIRSNTEAFF. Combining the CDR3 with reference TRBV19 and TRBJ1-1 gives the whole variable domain DGGITQSPKYLFRKEGQNVTLSCEQNLNHDAMYWYRQDPGQGLRLIYYSQIVNDFQKGDIAEGYSVSREKKESFPLTVTSAQKNPTAFYLCASIRSNTEAFFGQGTRLTVV.